This T cell receptor (beta chain) was recorded in a study of Ad26.COV2.S vaccination and SARS-CoV-2 variants. Study-wide context: By the intramuscular route, Ad26.COV2.S was given once, or twice 56 days apart.

Documented treatment: over 15 received Ad26.COV2.S at low or high dose, single or two shots; about 5 received placebo; per-sample allocation not given. At day 63 after the first vaccine or placebo injection, samples were drawn. Vaccination employed an Ad26 vector expressing the Wuhan-strain SARS-CoV-2 spike. Assay used: immunoSEQ multiplex PCR; TCRdb lists only in-frame clones, some missing. Of some 240,000 clones listed, about 83% are singletons. This CDR3 contains 14 residues. Germline V gives CDR1 MNHEY, CDR2 SVGAGI. The V gene lost 6 bases and the J gene lost 6 bases, with 16 bases spanning the gap.

This TCR came from a person aged 18-60 years who received the Ad26.COV2.S COVID-19 vaccine or a placebo. Here the sequenced sample was peripheral blood, taken in a trial of Ad26.COV2.S vaccine versus placebo. The chain links TRBV6-5 to TRBJ2-3; tentative D call: TRBD1 (6 bases). As DNA, the CDR3 is TGTGCCAGCAGGCCGGGACACTCGCTGGATACGCAGTATTTT. It encodes CASRPGHSLDTQYF.